This section outlines one T cell receptor (beta chain) sequence together with its context. Its antigen is unknown. The sample's time point: week 11, during vaccination. What each vaccine dose contained was 300 ug of mutant IDH1 20-mer peptide, accompanied by topical imiquimod. The repertoire was sequenced with immunoSEQ multiplex PCR; TCRdb's copy has only in-frame clones and lacks some. The sample carries about 62,000 clones, about 89% recorded once. This record belongs to a study of a mutant IDH1 vaccine in newly diagnosed glioma. The overall study: Treated patients comprised roughly 60% males and around 38% females, mean age approximately 42 years.

The CDR3 has 14 amino acids. Germline V gene sequence: CDR1 SGHTS, CDR2 YDEGEE. Trimming took 2 bases from V and 1 from J, leaving 7 bases between them. The TCR sequence derives from a man in his forties with glioma. Sequences were derived from PBMCs, sampled from a glioma patient whose treatment included an IDH1 peptide vaccine. The rearrangement joins TRBV5-8 to TRBJ1-5; D unclear. CDR3 sequence (DNA): TGTGCCAGCAGCTTAGGATACAGCAATCAGCCCCAGCATTTT. It codes for CASSLGYSNQPQHF.